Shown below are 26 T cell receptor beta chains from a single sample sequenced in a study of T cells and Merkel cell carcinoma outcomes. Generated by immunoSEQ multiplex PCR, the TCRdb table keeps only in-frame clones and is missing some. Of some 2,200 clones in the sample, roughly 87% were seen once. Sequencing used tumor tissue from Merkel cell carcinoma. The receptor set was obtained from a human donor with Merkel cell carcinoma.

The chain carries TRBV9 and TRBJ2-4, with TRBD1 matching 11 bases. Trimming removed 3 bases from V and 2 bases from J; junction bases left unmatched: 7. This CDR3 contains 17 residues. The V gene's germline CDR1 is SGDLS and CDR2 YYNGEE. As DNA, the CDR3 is TGTGCCAGCAGCGAGGAGGGACAGGGGGGCCCCAAAAACATTCAGTACTTC. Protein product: CASSEEGQGGPKNIQYF.

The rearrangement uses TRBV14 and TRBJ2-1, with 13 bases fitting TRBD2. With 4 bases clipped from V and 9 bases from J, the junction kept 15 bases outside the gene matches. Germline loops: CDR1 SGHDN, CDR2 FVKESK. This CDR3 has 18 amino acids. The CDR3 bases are TGTGCCAGCAGCCCATCCGGACTAGCGGGGGCAAGACAGGGTGAGCAGTTCTTC. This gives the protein CASSPSGLAGARQGEQFF.

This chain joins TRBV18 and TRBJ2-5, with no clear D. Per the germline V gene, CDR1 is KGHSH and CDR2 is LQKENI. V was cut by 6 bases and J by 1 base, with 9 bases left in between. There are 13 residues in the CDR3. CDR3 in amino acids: CASSGGPQETQYF. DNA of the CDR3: TGTGCCAGCTCCGGTGGGCCCCAAGAGACCCAGTACTTC.

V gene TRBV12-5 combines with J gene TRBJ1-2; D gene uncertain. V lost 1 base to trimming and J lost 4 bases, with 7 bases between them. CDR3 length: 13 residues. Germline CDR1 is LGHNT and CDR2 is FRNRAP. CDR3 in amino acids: CASGLEFFYGYTF. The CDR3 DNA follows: TGTGCTAGTGGTTTGGAGTTTTTCTATGGCTACACCTTC.

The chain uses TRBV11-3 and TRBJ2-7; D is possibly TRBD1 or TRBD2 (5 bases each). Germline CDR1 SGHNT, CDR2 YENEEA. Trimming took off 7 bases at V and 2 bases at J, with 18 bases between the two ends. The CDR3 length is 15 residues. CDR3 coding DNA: TGTGCCAGCACCCTAGCCGGGACGCTAGCCTACGAGCAGTACTTC. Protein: CASTLAGTLAYEQYF.

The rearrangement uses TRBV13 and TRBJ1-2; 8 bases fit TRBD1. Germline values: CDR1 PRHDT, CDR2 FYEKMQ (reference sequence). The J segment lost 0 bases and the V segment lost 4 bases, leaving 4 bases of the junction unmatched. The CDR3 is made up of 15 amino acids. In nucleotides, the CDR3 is TGTGCCAGCAGCTCGACAGGGGCTGCTAACTATGGCTACACCTTC. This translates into CASSSTGAANYGYTF.

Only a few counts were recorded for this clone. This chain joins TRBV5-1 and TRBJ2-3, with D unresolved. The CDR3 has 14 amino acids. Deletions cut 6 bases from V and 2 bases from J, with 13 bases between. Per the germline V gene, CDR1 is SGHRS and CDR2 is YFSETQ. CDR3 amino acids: CASTSAQPTDTQYF. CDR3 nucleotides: TGCGCCAGCACCTCCGCCCAGCCCACAGATACGCAGTATTTT.

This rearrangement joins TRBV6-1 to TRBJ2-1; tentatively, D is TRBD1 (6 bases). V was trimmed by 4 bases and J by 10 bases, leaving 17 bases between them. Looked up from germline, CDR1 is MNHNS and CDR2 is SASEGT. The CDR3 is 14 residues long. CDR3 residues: CASSVRGSGREQFF. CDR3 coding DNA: TGTGCCAGCAGTGTAAGGGGGTCGGGTCGCGAGCAGTTCTTC.

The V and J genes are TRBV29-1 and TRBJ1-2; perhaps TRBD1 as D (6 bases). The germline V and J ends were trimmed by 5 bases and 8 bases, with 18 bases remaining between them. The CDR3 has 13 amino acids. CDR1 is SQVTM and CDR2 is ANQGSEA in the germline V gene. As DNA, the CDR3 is TGCAGCGTTCCAGGACCAGGGGATTTCGGCTACACCTTC. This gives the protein CSVPGPGDFGYTF.

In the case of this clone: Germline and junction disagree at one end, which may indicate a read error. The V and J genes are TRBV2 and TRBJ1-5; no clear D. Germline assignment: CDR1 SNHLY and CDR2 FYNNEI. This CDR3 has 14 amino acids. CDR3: CVSTSGNGNQPQHF. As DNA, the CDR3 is TGTGTCAGCACTTCCGGGAACGGCAATCAGCCCCAGCATTTT.

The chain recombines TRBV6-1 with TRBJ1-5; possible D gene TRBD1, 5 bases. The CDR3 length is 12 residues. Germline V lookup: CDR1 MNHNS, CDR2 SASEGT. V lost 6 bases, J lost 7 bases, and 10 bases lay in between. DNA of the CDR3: TGTGCCAGCAGGGGGGGAGGGCAGCCCCAGCATTTT. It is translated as CASRGGGQPQHF.

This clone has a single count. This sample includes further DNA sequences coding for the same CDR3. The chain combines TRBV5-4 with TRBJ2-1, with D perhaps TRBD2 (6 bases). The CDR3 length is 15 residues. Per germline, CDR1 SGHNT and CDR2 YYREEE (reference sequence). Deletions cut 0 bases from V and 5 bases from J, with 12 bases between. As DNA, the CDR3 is TGTGCCAGCAGCTTGGGGGTCGGGAGCCACAATGAGCAGTTCTTC. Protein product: CASSLGVGSHNEQFF.

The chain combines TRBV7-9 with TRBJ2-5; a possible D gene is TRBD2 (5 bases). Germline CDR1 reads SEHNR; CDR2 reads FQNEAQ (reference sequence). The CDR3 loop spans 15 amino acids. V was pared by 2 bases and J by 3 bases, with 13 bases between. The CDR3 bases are TGTGCCAGCAGCTTAAGAGACCCGGGGAAAGAGACCCAGTACTTC. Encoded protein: CASSLRDPGKETQYF. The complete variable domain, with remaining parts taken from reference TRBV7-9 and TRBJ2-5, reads DTGVSQNPRHKITKRGQNVTFRCDPISEHNRLYWYRQTLGQGPEFLTYFQNEAQLEKSRLLSDRFSAERPKGSFSTLEIQRTEQGDSAMYLCASSLRDPGKETQYFGPGTRLLVL.

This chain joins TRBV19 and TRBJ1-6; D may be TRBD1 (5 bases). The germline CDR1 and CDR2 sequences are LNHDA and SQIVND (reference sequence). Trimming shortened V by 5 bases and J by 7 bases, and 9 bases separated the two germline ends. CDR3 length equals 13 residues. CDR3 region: CASSEGRNSPLHF. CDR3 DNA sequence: TGTGCCAGTAGTGAGGGGAGAAATTCACCCCTCCACTTT. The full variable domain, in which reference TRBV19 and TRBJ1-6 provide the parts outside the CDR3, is DGGITQSPKYLFRKEGQNVTLSCEQNLNHDAMYWYRQDPGQGLRLIYYSQIVNDFQKGDIAEGYSVSREKKESFPLTVTSAQKNPTAFYLCASSEGRNSPLHFGNGTRLTVT.

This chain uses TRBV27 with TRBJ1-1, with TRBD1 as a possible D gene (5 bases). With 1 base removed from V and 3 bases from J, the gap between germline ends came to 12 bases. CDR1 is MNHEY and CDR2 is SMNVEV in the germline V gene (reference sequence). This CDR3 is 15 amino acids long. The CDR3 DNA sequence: TGTGCCAGCAGTTTATACCTTCAGGGATACACTGAAGCTTTCTTT. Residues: CASSLYLQGYTEAFF.

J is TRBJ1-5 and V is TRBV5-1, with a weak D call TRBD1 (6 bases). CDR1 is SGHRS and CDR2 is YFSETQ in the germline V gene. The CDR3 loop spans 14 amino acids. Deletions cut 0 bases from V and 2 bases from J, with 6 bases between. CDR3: CASSLEGGNQPQHF. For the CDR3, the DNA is TGCGCCAGCAGCTTGGAGGGGGGCAATCAGCCCCAGCATTTT.

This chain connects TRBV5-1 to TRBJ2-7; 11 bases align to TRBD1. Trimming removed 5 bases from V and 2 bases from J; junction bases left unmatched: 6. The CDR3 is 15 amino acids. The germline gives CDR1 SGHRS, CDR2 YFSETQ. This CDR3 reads CASSPGQGVPYEQYF. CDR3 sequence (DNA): TGCGCCAGCAGTCCGGGACAGGGGGTACCCTACGAGCAGTACTTC.

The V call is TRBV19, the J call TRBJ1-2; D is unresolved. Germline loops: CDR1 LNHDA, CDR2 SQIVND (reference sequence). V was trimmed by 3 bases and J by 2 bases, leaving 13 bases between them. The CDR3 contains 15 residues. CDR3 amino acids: CASSMGIPLNYGYTF. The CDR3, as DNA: TGTGCCAGTAGTATGGGCATCCCACTCAACTATGGCTACACCTTC. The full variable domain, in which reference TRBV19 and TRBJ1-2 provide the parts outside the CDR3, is DGGITQSPKYLFRKEGQNVTLSCEQNLNHDAMYWYRQDPGQGLRLIYYSQIVNDFQKGDIAEGYSVSREKKESFPLTVTSAQKNPTAFYLCASSMGIPLNYGYTFGSGTRLTVV.

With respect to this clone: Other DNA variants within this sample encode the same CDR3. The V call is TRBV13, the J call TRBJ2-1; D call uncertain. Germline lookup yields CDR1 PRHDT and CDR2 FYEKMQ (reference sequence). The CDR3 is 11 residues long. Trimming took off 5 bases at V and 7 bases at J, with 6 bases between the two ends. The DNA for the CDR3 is TGTGCCAGCAGCCTGCGGAATGAGCAGTTCTTC. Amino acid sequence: CASSLRNEQFF. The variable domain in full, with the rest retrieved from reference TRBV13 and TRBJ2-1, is AAGVIQSPRHLIKEKRETATLKCYPIPRHDTVYWYQQGPGQDPQFLISFYEKMQSDKGSIPDRFSAQQFSDYHSELNMSSLELGDSALYFCASSLRNEQFFGPGTRLTVL.

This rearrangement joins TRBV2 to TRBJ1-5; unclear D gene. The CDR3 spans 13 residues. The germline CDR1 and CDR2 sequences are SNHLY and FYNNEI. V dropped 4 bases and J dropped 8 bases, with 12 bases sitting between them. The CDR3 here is CASSGSGVEPQHF. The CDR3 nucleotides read TGTGCCAGCAGTGGAAGCGGGGTCGAGCCCCAGCATTTT.

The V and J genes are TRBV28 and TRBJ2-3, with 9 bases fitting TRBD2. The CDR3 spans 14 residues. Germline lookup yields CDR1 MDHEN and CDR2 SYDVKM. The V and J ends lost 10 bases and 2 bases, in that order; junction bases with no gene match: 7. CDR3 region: CATIAGAITDTQYF. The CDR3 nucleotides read TGTGCCACGATAGCGGGAGCTATCACAGATACGCAGTATTTT.

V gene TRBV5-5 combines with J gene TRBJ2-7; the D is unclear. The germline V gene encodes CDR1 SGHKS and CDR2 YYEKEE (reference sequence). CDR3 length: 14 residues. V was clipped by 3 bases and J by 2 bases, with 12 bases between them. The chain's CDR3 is CASSYKTEAYEQYF. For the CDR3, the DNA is TGTGCCAGCAGCTATAAAACAGAAGCCTACGAGCAGTACTTC. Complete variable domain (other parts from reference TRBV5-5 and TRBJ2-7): DAGVTQSPTHLIKTRGQQVTLRCSPISGHKSVSWYQQVLGQGPQFIFQYYEKEERGRGNFPDRFSARQFPNYSSELNVNALLLGDSALYLCASSYKTEAYEQYFGPGTRLTVT.

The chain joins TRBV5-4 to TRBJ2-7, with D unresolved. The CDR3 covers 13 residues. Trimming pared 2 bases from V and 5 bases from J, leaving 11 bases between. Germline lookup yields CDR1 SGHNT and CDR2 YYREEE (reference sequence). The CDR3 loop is CASSFEGLDEQYF. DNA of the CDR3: TGTGCCAGCAGCTTCGAAGGGCTCGACGAGCAGTACTTC.

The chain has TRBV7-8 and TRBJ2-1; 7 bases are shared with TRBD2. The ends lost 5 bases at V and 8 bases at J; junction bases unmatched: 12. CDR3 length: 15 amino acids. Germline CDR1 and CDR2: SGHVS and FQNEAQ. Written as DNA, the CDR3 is TGTGCCAGCAGCCCGGGACTAACGGGAGGCTATGAGCAGTTCTTC. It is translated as CASSPGLTGGYEQFF.

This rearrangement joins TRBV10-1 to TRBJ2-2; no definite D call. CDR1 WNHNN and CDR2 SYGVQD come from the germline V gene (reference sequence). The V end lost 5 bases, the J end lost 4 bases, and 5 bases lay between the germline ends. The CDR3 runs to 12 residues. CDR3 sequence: CASSRITGELFF. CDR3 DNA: TGCGCCAGCAGTCGTATCACCGGGGAGCTGTTTTTT.

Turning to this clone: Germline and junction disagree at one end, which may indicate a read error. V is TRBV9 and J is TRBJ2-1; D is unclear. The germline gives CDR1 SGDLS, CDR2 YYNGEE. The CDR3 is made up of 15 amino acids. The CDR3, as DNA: TGTGCCAGCAGCCACGACCCAAGCTCCTATAATGAGCAGTTCTTC. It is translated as CASSHDPSSYNEQFF.